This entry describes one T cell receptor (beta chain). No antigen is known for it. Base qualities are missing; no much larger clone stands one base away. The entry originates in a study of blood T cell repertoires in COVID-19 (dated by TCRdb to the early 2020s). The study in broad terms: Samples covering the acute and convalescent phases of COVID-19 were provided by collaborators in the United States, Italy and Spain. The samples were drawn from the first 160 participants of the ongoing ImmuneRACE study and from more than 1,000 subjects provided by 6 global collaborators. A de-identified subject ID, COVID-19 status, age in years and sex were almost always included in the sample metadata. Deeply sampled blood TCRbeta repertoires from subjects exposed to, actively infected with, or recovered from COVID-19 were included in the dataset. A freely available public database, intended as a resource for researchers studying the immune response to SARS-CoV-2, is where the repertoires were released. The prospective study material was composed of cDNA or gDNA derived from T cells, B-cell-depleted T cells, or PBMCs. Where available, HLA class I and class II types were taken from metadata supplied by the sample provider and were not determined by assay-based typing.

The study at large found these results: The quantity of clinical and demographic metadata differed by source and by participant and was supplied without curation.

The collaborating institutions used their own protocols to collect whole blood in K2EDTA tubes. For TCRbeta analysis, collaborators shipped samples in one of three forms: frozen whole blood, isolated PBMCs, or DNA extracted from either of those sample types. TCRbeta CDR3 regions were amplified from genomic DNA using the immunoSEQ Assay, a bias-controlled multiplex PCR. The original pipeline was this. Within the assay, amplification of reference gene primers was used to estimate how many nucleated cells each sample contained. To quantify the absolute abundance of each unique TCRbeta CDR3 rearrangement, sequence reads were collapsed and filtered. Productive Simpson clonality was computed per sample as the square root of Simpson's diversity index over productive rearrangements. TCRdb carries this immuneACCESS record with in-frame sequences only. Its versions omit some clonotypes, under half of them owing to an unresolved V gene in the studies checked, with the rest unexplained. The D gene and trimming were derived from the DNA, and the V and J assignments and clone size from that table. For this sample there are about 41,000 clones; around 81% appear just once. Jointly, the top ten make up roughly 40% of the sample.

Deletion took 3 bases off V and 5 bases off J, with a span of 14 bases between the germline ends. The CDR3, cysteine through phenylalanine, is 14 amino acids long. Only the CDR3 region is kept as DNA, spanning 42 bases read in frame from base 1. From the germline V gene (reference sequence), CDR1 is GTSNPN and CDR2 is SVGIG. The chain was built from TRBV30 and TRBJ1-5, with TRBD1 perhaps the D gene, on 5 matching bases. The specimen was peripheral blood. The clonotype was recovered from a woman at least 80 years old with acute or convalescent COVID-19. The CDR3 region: CAWSRREGDQPQHF. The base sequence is TGTGCCTGGAGCCGCAGGGAAGGCGATCAGCCCCAGCATTTT.